This TCR beta chain derives from a study of shared clonotypes between healthy human individuals. Overall study results and limits: A reduction in generation probabilities was seen for non-shared clonotypes relative to those shared by all four donors.

Method: immunoSEQ multiplex PCR; TCRdb's copy keeps in-frame clones and lacks some. Of 2,500,000 or so clones listed, approximately 90% were seen once; the top ten hold roughly 0.34%. Concerning this clone: What it binds is unknown.

CDR1 is LNHDA, CDR2 SQIVND, per germline (reference sequence). V was cut by 7 bases and J by 4 bases, with 17 bases left in between. The CDR3 totals 15 residues. The J gene is TRBJ1-5, the V gene TRBV19; tentative D call: TRBD1 (6 bases). This TCR derives from a man younger than 35 in good health. Some clones in this sample may be carry-over from other donors' samples. Sequenced sample: naive CD4+ T cells from PBMCs. The subset here: CD45RA+ positively selected. The CDR3 reads CASNGGRWGNQPQHF. The CDR3 DNA reads TGTGCCAGTAACGGGGGGCGCTGGGGGAATCAGCCCCAGCATTTT.